The 23 T cell receptor beta chains below were found in one sample sequenced in a study of metastatic and nonmetastatic thyroid tumors. Patients underwent thyroid surgery, and none had received any treatment before it. TCRdb redid the clone calls on the PCR reads using MiXCR. The sample has tens of thousands of clones, about 10% seen once. Sequencing was done on a sample of blood. These TCRs come from a female donor with papillary thyroid cancer or a benign thyroid nodule (not recorded which). Some clones in this sample may be carry-over from other donors' samples.

This clone was seen ten or more times. This chain uses TRBV4-1 with TRBJ1-4; D unresolved. The germline V gene has CDR1 MGHRA and CDR2 YSYEKL. The CDR3 sequence is 16 residues long. V dropped 1 base and J dropped 7 bases, with 16 bases sitting between them. The CDR3 coding sequence is TGCGCCAGCAGCCAAGGACCTGGTGGGTTTGCTGAAAAACTGTTTTTT. This sequence encodes CASSQGPGGFAEKLFF.

This clone was counted many times. J is TRBJ2-1 and V is TRBV28; TRBD1 might be the D (5 bases). Trimming removed 7 bases at V and 4 bases at J, with 14 bases between. This CDR3 has 14 amino acids. Germline V gene sequence: CDR1 MDHEN, CDR2 SYDVKM. The CDR3 DNA reads as TGTGCCAGCAACCCCCAGGGTAGTTACAATGAGCAGTTCTTC. It codes for CASNPQGSYNEQFF.

In this sample, this clone turned up many times. This chain uses TRBV4-2 with TRBJ2-5; 12 bases map to TRBD2. J was trimmed by 4 bases and V by 4 bases; bases with no gene match: 4. Germline CDR1 is LGHNA and CDR2 is YNFKEQ. There are 15 residues in the CDR3. CDR3 sequence: CASSLLGLAGETQYF. CDR3 nucleotides: TGTGCCAGCAGCCTTTTGGGACTAGCGGGAGAGACCCAGTACTTC.

A remark on this clone: This may be a read error, as it is one base from a much larger clone. The sample contains more than one DNA sequence encoding this CDR3. J is TRBJ2-1 and V is TRBV4-1, with D possibly matching TRBD2 (5 bases). The V end was cut by 2 bases, the J end by 8 bases, with 16 bases between. The length of the CDR3 is 15 residues. CDR1 is MGHRA and CDR2 is YSYEKL in the germline V gene. The chain's CDR3 is CASSQLEDSSHEQFF. CDR3 in DNA: TGCGCCAGCAGCCAACTAGAGGACTCTTCTCATGAGCAGTTCTTC.

In this sample, this clone turned up many times. This sequence joins TRBV5-1 and TRBJ2-7, with D tentatively TRBD1 (6 bases). Germline loops: CDR1 SGHRS, CDR2 YFSETQ. Trimming pared 0 bases from V and 2 bases from J, leaving 12 bases between. The CDR3 is 15 amino acids. The CDR3 region is CASSLEGDRTYEQYF. The CDR3 bases are TGCGCCAGCAGCTTGGAGGGGGACCGTACCTACGAGCAGTACTTC.

This clone was seen repeatedly, ten times or more. One base away lies a much larger clone, so this may be a sequencing read error. V gene TRBV20-1 combines with J gene TRBJ2-7; D may be TRBD2 (6 bases). Trimming left V 4 bases short and J 3 bases short, with 7 bases between. In germline, CDR1 is DFQATT, CDR2 SNEGSKA (reference sequence). The CDR3 loop spans 11 amino acids. The CDR3 nucleotides read TGCAGTGCTATCGGGGGCTACGAGCAGTACTTC. Translating gives CSAIGGYEQYF.

Many counts were recorded for this clone. Different DNA sequences within this sample yield the same CDR3. This rearrangement joins TRBV3-1 to TRBJ2-3; no clear D. Trimming removed 4 bases from V and 0 bases from J, with 5 bases in between. This CDR3 has 13 residues. Germline loops: CDR1 LGHDT, CDR2 YNNKEL (reference sequence). The CDR3 spells CASSPQSTDTQYF. In DNA form, the CDR3 reads TGTGCCAGCAGCCCCCAGAGCACAGATACGCAGTATTTT.

Many counts were recorded for this clone. The gene calls are TRBV7-9 and TRBJ2-5; TRBD2 matches 11 bases. The CDR3 is made up of 16 amino acids. The germline V gene has CDR1 SEHNR and CDR2 FQNEAQ (reference sequence). The V and J ends lost 5 bases and 2 bases, in that order; junction bases with no gene match: 7. CDR3 bases: TGTGCCAGCAGCACGACTAGCGGGGCAGAGCAAGAGACCCAGTACTTC. It specifies CASSTTSGAEQETQYF.

This clone was counted a few times. The V call is TRBV6-5, the J call TRBJ2-1; 9 positions agree with TRBD2. Germline V gene lookup returns CDR1 MNHEY and CDR2 SVGAGI. The CDR3 contains 16 residues. The J segment lost 6 bases and the V segment lost 0 bases, leaving 6 bases of the junction unmatched. The CDR3 loop reads CASSYSGAGGGNEQFF. In DNA, the CDR3 is TGTGCCAGCAGTTACTCCGGCGCGGGAGGGGGCAATGAGCAGTTCTTC.

This clone showed up just a few times. A clone one base away is much larger, so this may be a read error. This CDR3 is also generated by other DNA sequences in the sample. The V call is TRBV10-3, the J call TRBJ1-1; D perhaps matches TRBD1 (6 bases). Per the germline V gene, CDR1 is ENHRY and CDR2 is SYGVKD. The CDR3 sequence is 16 residues long. V lost 5 bases, J lost 5 bases, and 21 bases lay in between. The CDR3 nucleotides read TGTGCCATCAGTCCACAGGGCCTCAAGCGTGGTACTGAAGCTTTCTTT. It codes for CAISPQGLKRGTEAFF.

This clone was seen ten or more times. The chain combines TRBV4-1 with TRBJ2-5, with D perhaps TRBD2 (5 bases). Per germline, CDR1 MGHRA and CDR2 YSYEKL. Trimming removed 1 base at V and 1 base at J, with 7 bases between. The CDR3 has 14 residues. The CDR3 loop reads CASSQGTSQETQYF. The CDR3 DNA reads as TGCGCCAGCAGCCAAGGAACTAGCCAAGAGACCCAGTACTTC.

The chain uses TRBV20-1 and TRBJ2-7, with 8 bases aligning to TRBD2. There are 15 residues in the CDR3. Germline values: CDR1 DFQATT, CDR2 SNEGSKA (reference sequence). The trim removed 1 base at V and 1 base at J, leaving 6 bases unmatched. CDR3 DNA sequence: TGCAGTGCTAGAGTTGCGGGAGGCCCATCCTACGAGCAGTACTTC. Protein: CSARVAGGPSYEQYF.

This clone occurred many times. The same CDR3 also results from other DNA sequences found in this sample. J is TRBJ1-4 and V is TRBV5-1; D is unresolved. Germline CDR1 SGHRS, CDR2 YFSETQ. Trimming took 2 bases from V and 0 from J, leaving 8 bases between them. The CDR3 spans 15 residues. The CDR3, as DNA: TGCGCCAGCAGCTTAGACGGGGCAACTAATGAAAAACTGTTTTTT. Translation: CASSLDGATNEKLFF.

This clone was counted ten times or more. The chain has TRBV20-1 and TRBJ2-7; perhaps TRBD2 as D (6 bases). The V gene's germline CDR1 is DFQATT and CDR2 SNEGSKA (reference sequence). The CDR3 is made up of 18 amino acids. V was clipped by 4 bases and J by 3 bases, with 28 bases between them. The CDR3 sequence: CSANVLLGSGPGVYEQYF. In DNA form, the CDR3 reads TGCAGTGCTAACGTCCTACTGGGATCGGGACCGGGGGTCTACGAGCAGTACTTC.

This clone was observed many times. The chain has TRBV11-3 and TRBJ2-1, with 10 bases aligning to TRBD1. Germline V gene data show CDR1 as SGHNT and CDR2 as YENEEA. V gave up 7 bases and J gave up 5 bases; unmatched junction bases: 5. The CDR3 covers 14 residues. Here the CDR3 DNA reads TGTGCCAGCACGGGACAGGGGTCCAACAATGAGCAGTTCTTC. It translates to CASTGQGSNNEQFF.

This sequence joins TRBV7-3 and TRBJ2-1; the D gene is possibly TRBD2 (6 bases). Trimming stripped 5 bases from V and 5 bases from J, with 10 bases between. The length of the CDR3 is 13 residues. Germline CDR1 is SGHTA and CDR2 is FQGTGA. The CDR3 reads CASSATRDNEQFF. The CDR3 DNA sequence: TGTGCCAGCAGCGCGACTAGAGACAATGAGCAGTTCTTC.

In the case of this clone: A much larger clone sits a single nucleotide away, making a read error possible. The CDR3 is CASSPQMGSCEQFF. CDR3 nucleotide sequence: TGTGCTAGCAGCCCACAGATGGGCAGCTGTGAGCAGTTCTTC. J is TRBJ2-1 and V is TRBV7-7, with D uncertain. CDR3 length: 14 residues. Germline-derived CDR1 and CDR2 are SSHAT and FNYEAQ (reference sequence).

This clone showed up many times. This chain links TRBV19 with TRBJ2-7; 10 nucleotides agree with TRBD2. From germline, CDR1 is LNHDA and CDR2 SQIVND (reference sequence). This CDR3 has 14 residues. V lost 3 bases, J lost 6 bases, and 5 bases stayed unmatched. The CDR3 DNA is TGTGCCAGTAGTATTTCGATAGCGGGAGGCGAGCAGTACTTC. This codes for CASSISIAGGEQYF.

There are many counts of this clone. The genes are TRBV6-1 and TRBJ2-7; D gene unclear. The CDR3 length is 12 residues. CDR1 is MNHNS and CDR2 is SASEGT in the germline V gene. V lost 6 bases to trimming and J lost 0 bases, with 6 bases between them. The CDR3 region has the DNA TGTGCCAGCAGCCCGCCCTCCTACGAGCAGTACTTC. It codes for CASSPPSYEQYF.

This clone has at least ten counts. The chain joins TRBV9 to TRBJ2-7, with 11 bases aligning to TRBD2. Germline V gene data show CDR1 as SGDLS and CDR2 as YYNGEE. The CDR3 length is 16 residues. After removal of 7 bases from V and 6 bases from J, the junction contained 15 bases not matched to a gene. CDR3 nucleotide sequence: TGTGCCAGCGGAATAAAAACTAGCGGGAGCTCTGTCGAGCAGTACTTC. Its translation is CASGIKTSGSSVEQYF.

At least ten counts were recorded for this clone. This chain connects TRBV11-1 to TRBJ2-2; 13 bases agree with TRBD2. The CDR3 length is 16 residues. Losses at the gene ends were 5 bases for V and 4 bases for J; bases not matched to a gene: 4. Germline V gives CDR1 SGHAT, CDR2 FQDESV (reference sequence). The CDR3 region is CASSRLAGGVTGELFF. The CDR3 DNA is TGTGCCAGCAGCCGACTAGCGGGAGGAGTCACCGGGGAGCTGTTTTTT.

The sample holds many counts of this clone. The chain has TRBV19 and TRBJ2-1; the D gene is possibly TRBD2 (6 bases). With 8 bases removed from V and 7 bases from J, the gap between germline ends came to 18 bases. The germline CDR1 and CDR2 sequences are LNHDA and SQIVND (reference sequence). This CDR3 spans 14 amino acids. CDR3 region: CASALPGVVNEQFF. The CDR3 region has the DNA TGTGCCAGTGCCTTACCGGGGGTTGTGAATGAGCAGTTCTTC.

This clone was detected many times. This rearrangement joins TRBV11-2 to TRBJ1-2; D unclear. Germline V gene data show CDR1 as SGHAT and CDR2 as FQNNGV. The CDR3 has 15 amino acids. With 5 bases removed from V and 3 bases from J, the gap between germline ends came to 16 bases. CDR3 coding DNA: TGTGCCAGCAGCCATCTCCCGGGCAGCCACTATGGCTACACCTTC. As protein: CASSHLPGSHYGYTF.